This T cell receptor beta chain was sequenced during a study of T-cell reconstitution after alpha-beta-depleted transplantation in children. The TCRbeta library was prepared with unique molecular identifiers. TCRdb redid the calling of the PCR reads with MiXCR, one entry per CDR3 protein. The sample has about 610,000 distinct CDR3 sequences; roughly a tenth are singletons. CDR1 SGHVS and CDR2 FQNEAQ come from the germline V gene. The V segment lost 1 base and the J segment 5 bases; nucleotides outside the gene matches: 5. The CDR3 extends over 16 amino acids. The starting material was PBMCs from the stem cell graft donor, obtained from the stem cell graft. This TCR was recovered from a human donor who donated a stem cell graft to a child with acute myeloid leukemia. The chain recombines TRBV7-8 with TRBJ2-1; 10 nucleotides agree with TRBD2. This chain's CDR3 is CASSLGLAGVHNEQFF. The CDR3 DNA sequence: TGTGCCAGCAGCTTAGGGCTAGCGGGAGTCCACAATGAGCAGTTCTTC.